This entry features one T cell receptor beta chain sequence. As yet, its antigen is unknown. The sample comes from a study of T cell responses to AZD1222 COVID-19 vaccine. Overall study findings and caveats: There were mostly white British donors and more females than males, and clonal diversity was possibly underestimated. Researchers took repertoire samples only after the peak T cell response had come.

Clones were sequenced by immunoSEQ multiplex PCR, and TCRdb holds only the in-frame ones, with some missing. This table has about 200,000 clones, more than 80% appearing once. The CDR3 length is 14 residues. Germline values: CDR1 MDHEN, CDR2 SYDVKM. Trimming shortened V by 3 bases and J by 2 bases, and 8 bases separated the two germline ends. The receptor's source is an adult who received the MenACWY meningococcal vaccine as a control. V gene TRBV28 combines with J gene TRBJ2-1, with D maybe TRBD2 (5 bases). The source was peripheral blood, collected 28 days after the second dose of the MenACWY control vaccine. This CDR3 reads CASSLGATYNEQFF. The CDR3 DNA reads as TGTGCCAGCAGTTTGGGAGCGACCTACAATGAGCAGTTCTTC.